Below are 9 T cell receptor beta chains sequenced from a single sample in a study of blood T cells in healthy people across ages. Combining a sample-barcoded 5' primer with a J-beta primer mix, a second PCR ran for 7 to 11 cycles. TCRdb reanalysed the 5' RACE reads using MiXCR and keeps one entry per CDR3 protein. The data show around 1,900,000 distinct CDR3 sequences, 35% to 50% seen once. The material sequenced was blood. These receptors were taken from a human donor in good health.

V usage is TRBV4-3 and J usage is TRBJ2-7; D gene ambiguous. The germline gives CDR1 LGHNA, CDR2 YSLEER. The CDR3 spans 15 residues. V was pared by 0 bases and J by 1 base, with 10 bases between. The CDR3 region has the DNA TGCGCCAGCAGCCAAGACTGGGTTTTGTCCTACGAGCAGTACTTC. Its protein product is CASSQDWVLSYEQYF.

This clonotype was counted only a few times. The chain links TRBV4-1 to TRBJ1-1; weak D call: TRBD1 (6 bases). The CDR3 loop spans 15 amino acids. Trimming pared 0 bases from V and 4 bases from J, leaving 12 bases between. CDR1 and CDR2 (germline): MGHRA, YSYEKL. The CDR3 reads CASSQDAGAGTEAFF. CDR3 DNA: TGCGCCAGCAGCCAAGATGCGGGGGCGGGCACTGAAGCTTTCTTT.

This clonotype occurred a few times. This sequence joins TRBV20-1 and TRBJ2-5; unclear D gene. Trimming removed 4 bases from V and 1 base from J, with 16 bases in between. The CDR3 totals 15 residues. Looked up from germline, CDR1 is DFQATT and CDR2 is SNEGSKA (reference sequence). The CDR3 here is CSATNPNRFQETQYF. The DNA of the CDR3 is TGCAGTGCTACTAACCCTAACAGATTCCAAGAGACCCAGTACTTC.

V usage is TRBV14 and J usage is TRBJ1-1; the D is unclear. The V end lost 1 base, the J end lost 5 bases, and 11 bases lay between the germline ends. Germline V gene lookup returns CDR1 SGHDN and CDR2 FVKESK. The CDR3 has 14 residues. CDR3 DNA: TGTGCCAGCAGCCAAGTTTTTGATCGTACTGAAGCTTTCTTT. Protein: CASSQVFDRTEAFF.

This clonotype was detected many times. The CDR3 DNA follows: TGCAGTGCCGGACGGGGGCCCTCCTACGAGCAGTACTTC. It translates to CSAGRGPSYEQYF. V usage is TRBV20-1 and J usage is TRBJ2-7; possibly TRBD1 or TRBD2 for D (6 bases each). Trimming took off 6 bases at V and 0 bases at J, with 12 bases between the two ends. Germline loops: CDR1 DFQATT, CDR2 SNEGSKA (reference sequence). The CDR3 sequence is 13 residues long.

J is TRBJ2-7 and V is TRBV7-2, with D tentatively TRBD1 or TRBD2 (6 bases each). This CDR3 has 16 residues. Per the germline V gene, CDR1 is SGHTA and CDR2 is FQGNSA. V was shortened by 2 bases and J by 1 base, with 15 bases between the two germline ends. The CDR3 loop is CASSLIGGRSSYEQYF. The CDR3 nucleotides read TGTGCCAGCAGCTTAATTGGGGGGCGTTCTTCCTACGAGCAGTACTTC. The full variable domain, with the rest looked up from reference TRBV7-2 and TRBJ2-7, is GAGVSQSPSNKVTEKGKDVELRCDPISGHTALYWYRQSLGQGLEFLIYFQGNSAPDKSGLPSDRFSAERTGGSVSTLTIQRTQQEDSAVYLCASSLIGGRSSYEQYFGPGTRLTVT.

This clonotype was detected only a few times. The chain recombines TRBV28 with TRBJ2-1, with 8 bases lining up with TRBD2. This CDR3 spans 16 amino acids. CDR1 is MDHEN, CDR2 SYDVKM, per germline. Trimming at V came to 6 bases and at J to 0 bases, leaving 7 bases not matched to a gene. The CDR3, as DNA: TGTGCCAGCAGGACCACTAGCGGACGCTCCTACAATGAGCAGTTCTTC. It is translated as CASRTTSGRSYNEQFF. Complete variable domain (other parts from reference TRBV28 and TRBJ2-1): DVKVTQSSRYLVKRTGEKVFLECVQDMDHENMFWYRQDPGLGLRLIYFSYDVKMKEKGDIPEGYSVSREKKERFSLILESASTNQTSMYLCASRTTSGRSYNEQFFGPGTRLTVL.

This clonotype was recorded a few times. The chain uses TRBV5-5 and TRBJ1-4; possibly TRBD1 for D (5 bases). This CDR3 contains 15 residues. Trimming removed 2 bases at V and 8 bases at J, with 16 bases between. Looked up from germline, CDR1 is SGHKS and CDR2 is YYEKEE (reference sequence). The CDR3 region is CASSFRDARGEKLFF. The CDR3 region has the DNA TGTGCCAGCAGCTTCCGGGACGCAAGGGGCGAAAAACTGTTTTTT. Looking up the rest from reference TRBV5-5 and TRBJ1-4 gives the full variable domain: DAGVTQSPTHLIKTRGQQVTLRCSPISGHKSVSWYQQVLGQGPQFIFQYYEKEERGRGNFPDRFSARQFPNYSSELNVNALLLGDSALYLCASSFRDARGEKLFFGSGTQLSVL.

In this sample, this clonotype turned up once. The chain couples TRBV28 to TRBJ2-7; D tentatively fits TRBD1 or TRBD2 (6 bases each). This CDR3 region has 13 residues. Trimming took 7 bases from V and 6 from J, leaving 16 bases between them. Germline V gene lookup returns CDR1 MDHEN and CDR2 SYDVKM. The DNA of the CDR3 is TGTGCCAGCAAATACTGGGGGGCCGGCGAGCAGTACTTC. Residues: CASKYWGAGEQYF.